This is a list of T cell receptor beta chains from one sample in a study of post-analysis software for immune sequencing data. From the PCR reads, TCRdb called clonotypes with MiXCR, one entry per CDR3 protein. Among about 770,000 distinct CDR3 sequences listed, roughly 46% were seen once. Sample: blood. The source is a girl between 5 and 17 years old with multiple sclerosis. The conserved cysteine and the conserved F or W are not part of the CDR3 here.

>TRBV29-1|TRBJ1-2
SVGRMGARDGYT
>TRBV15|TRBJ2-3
ATSRDRVYTDTQY
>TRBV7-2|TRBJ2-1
ASSPGHGPNEQF
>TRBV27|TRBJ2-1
AGREAEQF
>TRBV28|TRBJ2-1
ASSPLAGAYNEQF
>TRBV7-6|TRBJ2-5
ASSPGLADEETQY
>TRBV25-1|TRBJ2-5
ASSGESGSQETQY
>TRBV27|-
ASRPRDYLEQY
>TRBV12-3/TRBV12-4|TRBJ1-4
ASSSAGHNEKLF
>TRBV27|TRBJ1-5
ASSPAGHNQPQH
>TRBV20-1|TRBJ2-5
SAHREGETQY
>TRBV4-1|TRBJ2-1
ASSQEVVDEQF
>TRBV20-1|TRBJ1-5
SARQTTGKYNQPQH
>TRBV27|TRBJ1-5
ASSFGGGLGNQPQH
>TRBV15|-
ATSRDIGDKTQY
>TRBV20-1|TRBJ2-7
SARGPDRPSYEQY
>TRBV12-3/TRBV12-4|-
ASSYRSGSGYEQY
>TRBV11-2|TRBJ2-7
ASSASNTHYEQY
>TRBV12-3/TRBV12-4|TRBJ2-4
ASSFGLLGQGHIQY
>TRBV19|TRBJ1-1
ASSIPGVNTEAF
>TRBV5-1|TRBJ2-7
ASSAGTQSYEQY
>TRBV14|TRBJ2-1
ASSQGLLAGGRNEQF
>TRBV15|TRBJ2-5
ATSRDLAYQETQY
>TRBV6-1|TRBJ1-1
ASSDPSQGRYEAF
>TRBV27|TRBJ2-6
ASTRDRPSGANVLT
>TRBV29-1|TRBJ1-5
SVLDPDQPQH
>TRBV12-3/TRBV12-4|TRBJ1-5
ASSRPHQPQH
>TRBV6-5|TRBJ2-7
ASRRGLAGVRNEQY
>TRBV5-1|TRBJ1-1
ASSLATGAEAF
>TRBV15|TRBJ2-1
TTSRAGGINEQF
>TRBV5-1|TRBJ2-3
ASSLVAGVADTQY
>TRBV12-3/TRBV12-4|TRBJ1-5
ASSTQYNQPQH
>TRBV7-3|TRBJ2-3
ASSIGTSGLGTDTQY
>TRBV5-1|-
ASSFRRGQTYEQY
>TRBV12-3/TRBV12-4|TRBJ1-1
ASRLAAVNTEAF
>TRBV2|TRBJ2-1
ASKELAGGPTLKF
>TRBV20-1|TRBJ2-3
SAREGVSRDTQY
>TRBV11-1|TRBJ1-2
ASSLASLELGAGANRPDYGYT